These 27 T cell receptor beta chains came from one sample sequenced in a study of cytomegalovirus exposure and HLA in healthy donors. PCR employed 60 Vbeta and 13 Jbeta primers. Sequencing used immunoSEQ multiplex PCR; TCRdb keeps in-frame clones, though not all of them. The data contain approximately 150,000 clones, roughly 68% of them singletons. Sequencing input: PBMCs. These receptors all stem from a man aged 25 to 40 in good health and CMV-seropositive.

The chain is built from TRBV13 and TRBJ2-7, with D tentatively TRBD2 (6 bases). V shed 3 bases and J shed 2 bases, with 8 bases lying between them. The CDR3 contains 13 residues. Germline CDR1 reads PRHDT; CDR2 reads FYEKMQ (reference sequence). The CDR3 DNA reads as TGTGCCAGCAGCTTTGGCGGGACCTACGAGCAGTACTTC. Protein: CASSFGGTYEQYF.

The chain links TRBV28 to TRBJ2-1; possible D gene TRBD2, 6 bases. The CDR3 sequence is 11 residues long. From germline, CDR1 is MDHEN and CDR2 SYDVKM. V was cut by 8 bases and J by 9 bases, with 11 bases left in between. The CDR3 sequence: CASSRETEQFF. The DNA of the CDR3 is TGTGCCAGCTCCCGGGAGACTGAGCAGTTCTTC. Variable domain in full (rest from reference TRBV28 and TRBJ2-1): DVKVTQSSRYLVKRTGEKVFLECVQDMDHENMFWYRQDPGLGLRLIYFSYDVKMKEKGDIPEGYSVSREKKERFSLILESASTNQTSMYLCASSRETEQFFGPGTRLTVL.

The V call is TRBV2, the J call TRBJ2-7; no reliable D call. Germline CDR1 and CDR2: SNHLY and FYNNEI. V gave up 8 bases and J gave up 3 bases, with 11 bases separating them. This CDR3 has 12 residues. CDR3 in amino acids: CASSPLLYEQYF. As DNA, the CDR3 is TGTGCCAGCTCCCCCCTCCTCTACGAGCAGTACTTC. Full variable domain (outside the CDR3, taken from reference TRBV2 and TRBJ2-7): EPEVTQTPSHQVTQMGQEVILRCVPISNHLYFYWYRQILGQKVEFLVSFYNNEISEKSEIFDDQFSVERPDGSNFTLKIRSTKLEDSAMYFCASSPLLYEQYFGPGTRLTVT.

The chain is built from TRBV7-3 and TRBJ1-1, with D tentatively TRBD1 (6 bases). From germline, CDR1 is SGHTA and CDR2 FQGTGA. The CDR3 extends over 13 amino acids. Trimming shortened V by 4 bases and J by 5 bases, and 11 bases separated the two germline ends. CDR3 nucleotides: TGTGCCAGCAGCTCAATACAGGGAACTGAAGCTTTCTTT. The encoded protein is CASSSIQGTEAFF.

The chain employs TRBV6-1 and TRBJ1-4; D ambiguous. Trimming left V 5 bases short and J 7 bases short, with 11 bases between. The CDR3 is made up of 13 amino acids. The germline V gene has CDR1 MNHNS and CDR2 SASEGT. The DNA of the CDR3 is TGTGCCAGCAGTAGACACGACGTTGAAAAACTGTTTTTT. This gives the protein CASSRHDVEKLFF.

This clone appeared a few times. The CDR3 nucleotides are TGTGCCATCAGTGTCTACAGCTTCTATGGCTACACCTTC. Protein: CAISVYSFYGYTF. This rearrangement joins TRBV10-3 to TRBJ1-2; D uncertain. The CDR3 contains 13 residues. Between the trimmed V and J ends, which lost 4 bases and 4 bases, there was a span of 10 bases. Germline V gene data show CDR1 as ENHRY and CDR2 as SYGVKD.

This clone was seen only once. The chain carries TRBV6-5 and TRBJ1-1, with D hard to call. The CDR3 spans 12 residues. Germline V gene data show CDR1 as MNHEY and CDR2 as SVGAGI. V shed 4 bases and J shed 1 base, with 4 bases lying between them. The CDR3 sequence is CASSFQNTEAFF. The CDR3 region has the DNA TGTGCCAGCAGTTTTCAGAACACTGAAGCTTTCTTT.

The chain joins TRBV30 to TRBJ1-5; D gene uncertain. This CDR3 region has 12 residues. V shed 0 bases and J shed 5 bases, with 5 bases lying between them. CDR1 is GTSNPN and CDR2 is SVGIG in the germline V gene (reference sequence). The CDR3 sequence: CAWSVPDQPQHF. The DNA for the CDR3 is TGTGCCTGGAGTGTTCCTGATCAGCCCCAGCATTTT.

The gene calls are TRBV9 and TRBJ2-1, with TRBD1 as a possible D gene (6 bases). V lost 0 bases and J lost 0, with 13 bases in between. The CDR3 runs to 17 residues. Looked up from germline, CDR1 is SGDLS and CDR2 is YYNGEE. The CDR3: CASSVVTGTTSYNEQFF. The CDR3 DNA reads TGTGCCAGCAGCGTAGTTACCGGGACAACCTCCTACAATGAGCAGTTCTTC.

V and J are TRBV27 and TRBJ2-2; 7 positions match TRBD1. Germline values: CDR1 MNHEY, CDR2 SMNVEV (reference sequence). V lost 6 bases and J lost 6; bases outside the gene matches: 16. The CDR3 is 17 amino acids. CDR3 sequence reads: CASSSISTGQYAGELFF. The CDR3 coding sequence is TGTGCCAGCAGCAGCATCTCGACAGGGCAGTATGCCGGGGAGCTGTTTTTT.

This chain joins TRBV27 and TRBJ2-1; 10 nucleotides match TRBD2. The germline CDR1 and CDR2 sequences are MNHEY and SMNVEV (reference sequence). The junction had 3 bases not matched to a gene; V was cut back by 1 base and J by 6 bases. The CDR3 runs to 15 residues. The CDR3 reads CASSLLAGGPNEQFF. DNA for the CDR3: TGTGCCAGCAGTTTATTAGCGGGAGGACCCAATGAGCAGTTCTTC.

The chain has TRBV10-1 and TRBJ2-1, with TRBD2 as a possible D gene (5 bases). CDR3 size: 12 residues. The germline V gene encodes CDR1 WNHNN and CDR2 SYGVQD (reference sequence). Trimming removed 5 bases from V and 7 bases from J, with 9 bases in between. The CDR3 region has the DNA TGCGCCAGCAGTAGCGGTGGAAATGAGCAGTTCTTC. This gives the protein CASSSGGNEQFF.

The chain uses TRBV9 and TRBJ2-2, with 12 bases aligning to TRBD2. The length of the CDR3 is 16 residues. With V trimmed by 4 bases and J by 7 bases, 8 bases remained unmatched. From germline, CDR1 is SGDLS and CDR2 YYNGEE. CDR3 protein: CASSIRLAGVIGELFF. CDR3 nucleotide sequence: TGTGCCAGCAGCATACGACTAGCGGGAGTCATCGGGGAGCTGTTTTTT.

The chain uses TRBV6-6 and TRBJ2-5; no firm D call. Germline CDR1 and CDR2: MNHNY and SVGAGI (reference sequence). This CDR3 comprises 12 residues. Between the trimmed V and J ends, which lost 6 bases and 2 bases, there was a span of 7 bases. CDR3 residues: CASSRLQETQYF. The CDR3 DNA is TGTGCCAGCAGCCGGTTGCAAGAGACCCAGTACTTC.

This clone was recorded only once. This chain's CDR3 is CASSDRVSYEQYF. CDR3 nucleotides: TGTGCCAGCAGTGACAGGGTCTCCTACGAGCAGTACTTC. The chain combines TRBV6-1 with TRBJ2-7; D is possibly TRBD1 (5 bases). The V end was cut by 3 bases, the J end by 0 bases, with 6 bases between. The CDR3 contains 13 residues. Germline V gene sequence: CDR1 MNHNS, CDR2 SASEGT.

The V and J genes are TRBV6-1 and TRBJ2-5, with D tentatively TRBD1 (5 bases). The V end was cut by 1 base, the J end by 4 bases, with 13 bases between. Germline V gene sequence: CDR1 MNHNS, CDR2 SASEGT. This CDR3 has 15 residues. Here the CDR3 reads CASSEERQQVETQYF. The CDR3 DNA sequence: TGTGCCAGCAGTGAAGAACGACAGCAGGTAGAGACCCAGTACTTC.

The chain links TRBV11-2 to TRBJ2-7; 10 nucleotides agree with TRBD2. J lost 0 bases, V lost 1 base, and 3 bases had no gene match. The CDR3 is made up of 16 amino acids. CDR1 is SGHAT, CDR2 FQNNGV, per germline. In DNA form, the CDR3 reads TGTGCCAGCAGCTTAGTCACTAGCGGGAACTCCTACGAGCAGTACTTC. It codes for CASSLVTSGNSYEQYF.

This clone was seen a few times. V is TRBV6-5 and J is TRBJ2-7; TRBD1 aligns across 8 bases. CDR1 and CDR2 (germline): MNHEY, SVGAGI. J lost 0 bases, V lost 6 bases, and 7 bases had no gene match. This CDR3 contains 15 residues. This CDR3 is CASRHQGAFSYEQYF. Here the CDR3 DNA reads TGTGCCAGCAGGCACCAGGGGGCGTTCTCCTACGAGCAGTACTTC.

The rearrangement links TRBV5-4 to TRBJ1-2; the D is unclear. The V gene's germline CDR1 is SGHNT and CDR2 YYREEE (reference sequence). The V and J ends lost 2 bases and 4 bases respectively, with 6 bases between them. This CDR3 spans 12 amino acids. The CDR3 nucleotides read TGTGCCAGCAGCTTTAGTAGCTATGGCTACACCTTC. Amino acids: CASSFSSYGYTF. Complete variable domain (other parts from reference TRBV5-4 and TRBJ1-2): ETGVTQSPTHLIKTRGQQVTLRCSSQSGHNTVSWYQQALGQGPQFIFQYYREEENGRGNFPPRFSGLQFPNYSSELNVNALELDDSALYLCASSFSSYGYTFGSGTRLTVV.

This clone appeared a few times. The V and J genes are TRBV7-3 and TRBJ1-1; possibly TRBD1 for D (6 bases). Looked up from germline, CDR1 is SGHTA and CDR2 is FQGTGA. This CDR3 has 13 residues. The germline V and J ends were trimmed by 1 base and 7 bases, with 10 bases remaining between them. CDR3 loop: CASSLRQAGEAFF. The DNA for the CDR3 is TGTGCCAGCAGCTTAAGACAGGCTGGTGAAGCTTTCTTT.

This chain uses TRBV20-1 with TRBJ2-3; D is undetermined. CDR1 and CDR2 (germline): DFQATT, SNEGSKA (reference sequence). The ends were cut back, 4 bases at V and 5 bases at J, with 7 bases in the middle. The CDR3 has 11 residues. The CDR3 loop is CSAINRDTQYF. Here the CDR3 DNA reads TGCAGTGCTATCAACAGAGATACGCAGTATTTT.

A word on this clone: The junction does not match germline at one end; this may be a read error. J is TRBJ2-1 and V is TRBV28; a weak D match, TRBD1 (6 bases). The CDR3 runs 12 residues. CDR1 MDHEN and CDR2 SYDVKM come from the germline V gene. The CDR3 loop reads CASSLDRGEQLF. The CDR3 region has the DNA TGTGCCAGCAGTCTGGACAGAGGTGAGCAGCTCTTC.

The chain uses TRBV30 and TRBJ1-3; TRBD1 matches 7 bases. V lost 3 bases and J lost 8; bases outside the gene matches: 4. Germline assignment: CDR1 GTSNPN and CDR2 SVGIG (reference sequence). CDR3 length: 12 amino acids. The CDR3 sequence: CAWSMGQHTIYF. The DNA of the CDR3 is TGTGCCTGGAGCATGGGACAGCACACCATATATTTT.

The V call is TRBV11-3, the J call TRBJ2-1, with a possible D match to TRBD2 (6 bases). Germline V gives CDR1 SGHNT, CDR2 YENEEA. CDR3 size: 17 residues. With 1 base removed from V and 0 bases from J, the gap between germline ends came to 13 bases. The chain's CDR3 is CASSLAGWGLSYNEQFF. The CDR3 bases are TGTGCCAGCAGCTTAGCAGGGTGGGGACTCTCCTACAATGAGCAGTTCTTC.

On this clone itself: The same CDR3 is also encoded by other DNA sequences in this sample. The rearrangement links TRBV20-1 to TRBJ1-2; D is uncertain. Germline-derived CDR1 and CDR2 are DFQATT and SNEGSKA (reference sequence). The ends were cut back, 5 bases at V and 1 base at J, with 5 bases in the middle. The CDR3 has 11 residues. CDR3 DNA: TGCAGTGCTGGCCGTAACTATGGCTACACCTTC. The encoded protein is CSAGRNYGYTF.

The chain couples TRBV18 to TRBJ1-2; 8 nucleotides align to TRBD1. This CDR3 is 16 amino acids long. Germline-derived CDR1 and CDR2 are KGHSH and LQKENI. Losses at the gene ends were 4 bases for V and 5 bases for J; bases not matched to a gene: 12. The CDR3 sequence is CASSRPLDRDRYGYTF. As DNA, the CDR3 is TGTGCCAGCTCACGCCCCTTGGACAGGGATAGGTATGGCTACACCTTC.

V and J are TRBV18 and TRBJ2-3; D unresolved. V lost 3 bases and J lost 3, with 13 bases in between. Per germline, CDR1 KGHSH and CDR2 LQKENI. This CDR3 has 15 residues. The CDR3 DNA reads TGTGCCAGCTCACCCATGGAGCCGCATACAGATACGCAGTATTTT. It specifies CASSPMEPHTDTQYF.